This T cell receptor beta chain is drawn from a study of vaccination and CD4 T cells after COVID-19. As to this clonotype: As yet, its antigen is unknown. The germline gene is not matched at one end of the junction; a read error may be the cause.

The assay that was used to sequence DNA from cultured CD4+ T cells was the Oncomine TCR Beta short-read assay. TCRdb processed the PCR reads anew with MiXCR; each CDR3 protein has one entry. The repertoire holds roughly 28,000 distinct CDR3 sequences, with roughly 60% as singletons. CDR1 KGHDR and CDR2 SFDVKD come from the germline V gene. The CDR3 runs 12 residues. Treatment in this sample: roughly ten-day PBMC culture with coronavirus spike peptide pools or control peptides (ViraFEST assay). The receptor comes from a human donor who received a COVID-19 vaccine. This rearrangement joins TRBV24-1 to TRBJ1-2; TRBD1 might be the D (5 bases). The starting material was CD4+ T cells from blood, cultured in vitro, obtained after SARS-CoV-2 vaccination. The CDR3 DNA follows: TGTGACACCAGTGGGGGAAACTATGGCTACACCTTC. This sequence encodes CDTSGGNYGYTF.